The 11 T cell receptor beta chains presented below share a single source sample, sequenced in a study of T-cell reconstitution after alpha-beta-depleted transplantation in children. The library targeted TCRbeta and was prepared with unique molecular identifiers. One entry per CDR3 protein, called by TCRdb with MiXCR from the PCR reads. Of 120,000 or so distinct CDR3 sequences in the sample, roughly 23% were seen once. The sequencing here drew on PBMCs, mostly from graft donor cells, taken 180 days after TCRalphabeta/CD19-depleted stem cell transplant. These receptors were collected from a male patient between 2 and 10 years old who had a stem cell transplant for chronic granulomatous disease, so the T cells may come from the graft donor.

CDR3 nucleotide sequence: TGCGCCAGCAGCTACCTTAGCGGAGTGGTCACAGATACGCAGTATTTT. This encodes CASSYLSGVVTDTQYF. This chain links TRBV5-1 with TRBJ2-3; TRBD2 is a possible D gene (6 bases). The V end lost 3 bases, the J end lost 2 bases, and 16 bases lay between the germline ends. CDR1 and CDR2 (germline): SGHRS, YFSETQ. This CDR3 contains 16 residues.

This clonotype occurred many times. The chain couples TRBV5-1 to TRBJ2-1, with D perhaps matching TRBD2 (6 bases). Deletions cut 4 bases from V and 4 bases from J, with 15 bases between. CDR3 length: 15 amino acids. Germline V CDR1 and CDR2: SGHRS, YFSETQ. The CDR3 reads CASSETREAYNEQFF. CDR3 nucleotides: TGCGCCAGCAGCGAAACTAGGGAGGCATACAATGAGCAGTTCTTC.

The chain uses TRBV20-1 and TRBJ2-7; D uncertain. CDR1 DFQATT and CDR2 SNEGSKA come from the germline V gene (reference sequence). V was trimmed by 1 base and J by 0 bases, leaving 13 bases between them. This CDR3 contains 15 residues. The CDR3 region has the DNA TGCAGTGCTAGAGGGCCGCCAGTAAGCTCCTACGAGCAGTACTTC. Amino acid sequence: CSARGPPVSSYEQYF.

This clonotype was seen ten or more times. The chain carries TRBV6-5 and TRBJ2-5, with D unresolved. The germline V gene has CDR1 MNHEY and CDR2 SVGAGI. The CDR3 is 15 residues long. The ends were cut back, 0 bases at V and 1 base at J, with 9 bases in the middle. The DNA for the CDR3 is TGTGCCAGCAGTTACTCGAAATACAGCCAAGAGACCCAGTACTTC. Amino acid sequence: CASSYSKYSQETQYF.

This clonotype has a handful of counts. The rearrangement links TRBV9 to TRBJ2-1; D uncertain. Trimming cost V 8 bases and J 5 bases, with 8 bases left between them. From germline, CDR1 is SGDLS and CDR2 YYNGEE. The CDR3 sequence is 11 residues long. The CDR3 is CASGGNNEQFF. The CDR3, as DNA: TGTGCCAGTGGCGGCAACAATGAGCAGTTCTTC. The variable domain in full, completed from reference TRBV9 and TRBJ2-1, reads DSGVTQTPKHLITATGQRVTLRCSPRSGDLSVYWYQQSLDQGLQFLIQYYNGEERAKGNILERFSAQQFPDLHSELNLSSLELGDSALYFCASGGNNEQFFGPGTRLTVL.

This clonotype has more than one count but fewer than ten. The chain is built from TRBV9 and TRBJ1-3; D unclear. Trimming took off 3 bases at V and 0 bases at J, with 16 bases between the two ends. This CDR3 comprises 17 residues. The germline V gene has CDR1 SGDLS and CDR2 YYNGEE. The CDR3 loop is CASSGSRGADSGNTIYF. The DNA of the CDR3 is TGTGCCAGCAGCGGGTCACGGGGAGCTGACTCTGGAAACACCATATATTTT.

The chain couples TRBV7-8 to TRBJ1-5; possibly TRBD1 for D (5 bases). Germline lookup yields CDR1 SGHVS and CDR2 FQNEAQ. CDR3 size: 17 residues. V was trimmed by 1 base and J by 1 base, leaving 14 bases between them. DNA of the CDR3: TGTGCCAGCAGCTTAGGGGTGACGACAGTGAGCAATCAGCCCCAGCATTTT. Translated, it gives CASSLGVTTVSNQPQHF.

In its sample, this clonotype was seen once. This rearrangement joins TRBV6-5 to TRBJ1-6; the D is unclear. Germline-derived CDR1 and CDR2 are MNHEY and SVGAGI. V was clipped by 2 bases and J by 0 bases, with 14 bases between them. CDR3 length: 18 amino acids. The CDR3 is CASSYRLLWDSYNSPLHF. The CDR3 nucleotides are TGTGCCAGCAGTTACCGTCTCCTGTGGGACTCCTATAATTCACCCCTCCACTTT.

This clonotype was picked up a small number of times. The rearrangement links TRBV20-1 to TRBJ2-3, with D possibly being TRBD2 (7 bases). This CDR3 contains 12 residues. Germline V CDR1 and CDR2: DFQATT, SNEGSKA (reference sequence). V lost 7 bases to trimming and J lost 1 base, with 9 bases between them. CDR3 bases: TGCAGTGGGGGGGGCGGCACAGATACGCAGTATTTT. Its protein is CSGGGGTDTQYF.

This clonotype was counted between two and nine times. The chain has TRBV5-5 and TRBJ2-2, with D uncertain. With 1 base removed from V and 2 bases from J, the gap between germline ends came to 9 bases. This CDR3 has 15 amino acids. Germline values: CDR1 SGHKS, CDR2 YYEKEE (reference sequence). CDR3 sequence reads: CASSLPQENTGELFF. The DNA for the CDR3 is TGTGCCAGCAGCTTGCCCCAGGAAAACACCGGGGAGCTGTTTTTT.

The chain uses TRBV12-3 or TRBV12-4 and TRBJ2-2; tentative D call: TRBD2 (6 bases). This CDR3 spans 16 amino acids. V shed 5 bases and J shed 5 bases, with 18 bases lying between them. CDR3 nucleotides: TGTGCCAGCAGTCTTGCCGGGACTCTGAGGACCGGGGAGCTGTTTTTT. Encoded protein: CASSLAGTLRTGELFF.